This note documents a single T cell receptor beta chain sequence. These data are taken from a study of blood T cell repertoires in COVID-19. In the study overall: The United States, Italy and Spain supplied acute and convalescent COVID-19 samples.

Authors' methods: Cell counts per sample came from amplifying reference gene primers. Profiling relied on immunoSEQ multiplex PCR, and the TCRdb table lists in-frame clones only, not all of them. That table gives V, J and clone size, and the DNA gave D and trimming. The table shows about 170,000 clones, with around nine tenths occurring only once. This CDR3 region has 17 residues. Germline V gene lookup returns CDR1 PRHDT and CDR2 FYEKMQ (reference sequence). V was clipped by 0 bases and J by 3 bases, with 18 bases between them. Material: peripheral blood. This receptor was identified in a man aged 65-85 years with acute or convalescent COVID-19. V gene TRBV13 combines with J gene TRBJ2-7; the D gene is possibly TRBD1 (6 bases). The CDR3 DNA is TGTGCCAGCAGCTTAGGGGGTTTCGGCAGGGGCGACTACGAGCAGTACTTC. Its translation is CASSLGGFGRGDYEQYF.